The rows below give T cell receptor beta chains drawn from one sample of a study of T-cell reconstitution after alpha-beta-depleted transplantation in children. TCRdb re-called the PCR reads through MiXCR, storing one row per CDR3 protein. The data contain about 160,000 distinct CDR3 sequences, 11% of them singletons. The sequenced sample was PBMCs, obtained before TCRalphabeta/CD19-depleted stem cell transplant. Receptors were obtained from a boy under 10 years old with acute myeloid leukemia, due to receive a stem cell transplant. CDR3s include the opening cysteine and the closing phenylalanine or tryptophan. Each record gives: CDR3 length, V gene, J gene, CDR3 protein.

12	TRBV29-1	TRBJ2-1	CSVERSHNEQFF
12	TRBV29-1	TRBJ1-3	CSAQGSGNTIYF
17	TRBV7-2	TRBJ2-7	CASSLGVNGPSSYEQYF
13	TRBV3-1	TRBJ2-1	CASSHVQGYEQFF
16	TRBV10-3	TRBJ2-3	CAISESGTRITDTQYF
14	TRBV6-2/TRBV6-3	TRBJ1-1	CASSIRGVVSEAFF
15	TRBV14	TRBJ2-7	CASSQGTRLHYEQYF
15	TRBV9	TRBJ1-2	CASSVAPGSGYGYTF
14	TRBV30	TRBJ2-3	CAWRVFKVTDTQYF
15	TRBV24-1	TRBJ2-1	CATSTTSGSWNEQFF
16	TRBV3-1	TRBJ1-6	CVSSRGGSSYNSPLHF
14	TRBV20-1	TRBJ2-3	CSAPGPTSTDTQYF
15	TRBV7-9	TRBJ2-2	CASSSYAGGTGELFF